What follows are 17 T cell receptor beta chains derived from one specimen sequenced in a study of cytomegalovirus exposure and HLA in healthy donors. PCR used 60 Vbeta primers and 13 Jbeta primers. This table comes from immunoSEQ multiplex PCR, and its TCRdb copy is limited to in-frame clones, with some not included. This table holds 100,000 to 150,000 clones, about 84% found once. The sequenced sample was PBMCs. Receptors originate from a man aged 18-30 years in good health and CMV-seropositive.

The genes are TRBV7-2 and TRBJ2-1; D may be TRBD2 (6 bases). V shed 1 base and J shed 6 bases, with 22 bases lying between them. CDR3 size: 18 residues. Germline CDR1 reads SGHTA; CDR2 reads FQGNSA. CDR3 amino acids: CASSLVGVGGTSSNEQFF. CDR3 coding DNA: TGTGCCAGCAGCTTAGTTGGGGTGGGCGGGACCTCGTCCAATGAGCAGTTCTTC.

The chain links TRBV7-8 to TRBJ1-6; D ambiguous. This CDR3 is built from 16 residues. V gave up 5 bases and J gave up 4 bases, with 15 bases separating them. Germline V gene sequence: CDR1 SGHVS, CDR2 FQNEAQ. This chain's CDR3 is CASSLRLGEYNSPLHF. The CDR3 DNA reads TGTGCCAGCAGCCTGCGACTGGGAGAGTATAATTCACCCCTCCACTTT.

Turning to this clone: The same CDR3 also results from other DNA sequences found in this sample. The chain combines TRBV7-2 with TRBJ2-3; D may be TRBD2 (6 bases). The germline V gene has CDR1 SGHTA and CDR2 FQGNSA. V shed 5 bases and J shed 6 bases, with 18 bases lying between them. This CDR3 is built from 15 residues. The CDR3 DNA follows: TGTGCCAGCAGCCCTTCTAGTGGGGCGGGGGATACGCAGTATTTT. Its protein product is CASSPSSGAGDTQYF.

The chain joins TRBV15 to TRBJ2-1; perhaps TRBD2 as D (5 bases). V was trimmed by 1 base and J by 8 bases, leaving 12 bases between them. Germline CDR1 reads LNHNV; CDR2 reads YYDKDF (reference sequence). The CDR3 contains 14 residues. CDR3 residues: CATSRAGADDEQFF. The CDR3 nucleotides are TGTGCCACCAGCAGAGCAGGAGCGGACGATGAGCAGTTCTTC.

This sequence joins TRBV9 and TRBJ1-6; 8 nucleotides line up with TRBD1. The CDR3 consists of 18 residues. J gave up 7 bases and V 4 bases, and 16 bases lay outside the gene matches. Germline CDR1 is SGDLS and CDR2 is YYNGEE. This chain's CDR3 is CASSPRDSDRGLNSPLHF. The CDR3 nucleotides are TGTGCCAGCAGCCCCCGAGATTCCGACAGGGGATTGAATTCACCCCTCCACTTT.

V is TRBV19 and J is TRBJ1-2; 7 bases are a match to TRBD1. Trimming cost V 4 bases and J 3 bases; bases outside gene matches: 5. Germline CDR1 is LNHDA and CDR2 is SQIVND (reference sequence). This CDR3 is built from 14 residues. The CDR3 sequence: CASSTAGTDYGYTF. The CDR3 DNA is TGTGCCAGTAGTACAGCCGGGACAGACTATGGCTACACCTTC.

The gene calls are TRBV7-2 and TRBJ2-5; TRBD1 agrees at 8 bases. CDR3 size: 15 residues. Losses at the gene ends were 5 bases for V and 5 bases for J; bases not matched to a gene: 10. Germline CDR1 is SGHTA and CDR2 is FQGNSA. The CDR3 loop is CASSRPSGGAETQYF. The CDR3 nucleotides are TGTGCCAGCAGCCGCCCCTCAGGGGGCGCGGAGACCCAGTACTTC. The full variable domain, with the rest looked up from reference TRBV7-2 and TRBJ2-5, is GAGVSQSPSNKVTEKGKDVELRCDPISGHTALYWYRQSLGQGLEFLIYFQGNSAPDKSGLPSDRFSAERTGGSVSTLTIQRTQQEDSAVYLCASSRPSGGAETQYFGPGTRLLVL.

This rearrangement joins TRBV27 to TRBJ1-2; D is unresolved. The ends were cut back, 4 bases at V and 3 bases at J, with 18 bases in the middle. This CDR3 has 16 amino acids. Germline CDR1 MNHEY, CDR2 SMNVEV (reference sequence). The CDR3 DNA sequence: TGTGCCAGCAGTTCCCTGGGCACCGATCTTGACTATGGCTACACCTTC. It encodes CASSSLGTDLDYGYTF.

The chain employs TRBV27 and TRBJ2-1; 7 bases are a match to TRBD1. CDR3 length: 15 residues. With V trimmed by 3 bases and J by 6 bases, 8 bases remained unmatched. Germline values: CDR1 MNHEY, CDR2 SMNVEV (reference sequence). The CDR3 bases are TGTGCCAGCAGTTTGGGGCTGGGGGACAGCAATGAGCAGTTCTTC. The encoded protein is CASSLGLGDSNEQFF.

The J gene is TRBJ2-1, the V gene TRBV29-1; 7 bases are shared with TRBD2. The CDR3 totals 11 residues. The germline gives CDR1 SQVTM, CDR2 ANQGSEA. V was pared by 6 bases and J by 9 bases, with 5 bases of the junction left unmatched. The CDR3 nucleotides are TGCAGCGTGGTAACTAGCGCTGAGCAGTTCTTC. It is translated as CSVVTSAEQFF.

The chain has TRBV10-3 and TRBJ1-3; 11 bases are shared with TRBD1. Losses at the gene ends were 5 bases for V and 2 bases for J; bases not matched to a gene: 5. There are 16 residues in the CDR3. Germline loops: CDR1 ENHRY, CDR2 SYGVKD. This CDR3 reads CAISKDRGLTGNTIYF. The CDR3 DNA reads as TGTGCCATCAGTAAGGACAGGGGGCTGACTGGAAACACCATATATTTT.

For the CDR3, the DNA is TGTGCCAGCAGTTACTCGATCCGTCCTGCTGGCGGCTACACCTTC. This translates into CASSYSIRPAGGYTF. The genes are TRBV6-5 and TRBJ1-2; D not certain. CDR1 is MNHEY and CDR2 is SVGAGI in the germline V gene. This CDR3 comprises 15 residues. Trimming shortened V by 0 bases and J by 8 bases, and 16 bases separated the two germline ends.

V and J are TRBV9 and TRBJ2-7, with 7 bases identical to TRBD1. Germline CDR1 and CDR2: SGDLS and YYNGEE. The CDR3 is made up of 15 amino acids. The trim removed 4 bases at V and 0 bases at J, leaving 7 bases unmatched. The CDR3 sequence is CASSPSGTVSYEQYF. The CDR3 coding sequence is TGTGCCAGCAGCCCCTCCGGGACAGTCTCCTACGAGCAGTACTTC.

This sequence joins TRBV7-9 and TRBJ2-7; no firm D call. V shed 3 bases and J shed 0 bases, with 18 bases lying between them. Germline lookup yields CDR1 SEHNR and CDR2 FQNEAQ (reference sequence). This CDR3 is built from 17 residues. DNA of the CDR3: TGTGCCAGCAGCTTTGGATTCGACACCCAACTCTCCTACGAGCAGTACTTC. The encoded protein is CASSFGFDTQLSYEQYF.

The chain recombines TRBV27 with TRBJ1-2; TRBD1 might be the D (5 bases). The V end was cut by 3 bases, the J end by 2 bases, with 13 bases between. Germline V gene lookup returns CDR1 MNHEY and CDR2 SMNVEV (reference sequence). The CDR3 covers 15 residues. CDR3 coding DNA: TGTGCCAGCAGTTTTATAACAGGAGACAACTATGGCTACACCTTC. It codes for CASSFITGDNYGYTF.

The chain links TRBV25-1 to TRBJ1-6; no clear D gene. Germline V gene sequence: CDR1 MGHDK, CDR2 SYGVNS. The ends were cut back, 3 bases at V and 0 bases at J, with 9 bases in the middle. This CDR3 contains 16 residues. The CDR3 DNA follows: TGTGCCAGCAGTGATCGGCGGAGCTCCTATAATTCACCCCTCCACTTT. It yields the protein CASSDRRSSYNSPLHF.

The chain carries TRBV2 and TRBJ1-1; 9 nucleotides line up with TRBD1. The CDR3 extends over 13 amino acids. The germline V gene has CDR1 SNHLY and CDR2 FYNNEI. V gave up 9 bases and J gave up 0 bases; unmatched junction bases: 2. In DNA form, the CDR3 reads TGTGCCAGAAGGACAGGGGTGAACACTGAAGCTTTCTTT. This codes for CARRTGVNTEAFF.